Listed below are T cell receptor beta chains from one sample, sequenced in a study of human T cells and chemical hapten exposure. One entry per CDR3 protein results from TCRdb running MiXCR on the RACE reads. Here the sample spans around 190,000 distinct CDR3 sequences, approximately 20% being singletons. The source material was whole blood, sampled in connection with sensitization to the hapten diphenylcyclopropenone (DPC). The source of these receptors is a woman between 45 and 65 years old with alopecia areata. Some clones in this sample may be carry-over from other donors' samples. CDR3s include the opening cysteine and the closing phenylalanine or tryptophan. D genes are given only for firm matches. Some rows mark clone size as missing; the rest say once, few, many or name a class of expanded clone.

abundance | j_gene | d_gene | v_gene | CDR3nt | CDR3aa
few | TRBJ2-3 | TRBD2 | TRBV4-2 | TGTGCCAGCAGCCAAGATGGGACGGGAGGGCAGGATACGCAGTATTTT | CASSQDGTGGQDTQYF
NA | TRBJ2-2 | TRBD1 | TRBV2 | TGTGCCAGCAGTCTACAGGGGTCCGGGGAGCTGTTTTTT | CASSLQGSGELFF
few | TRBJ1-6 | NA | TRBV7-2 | TGTGCCAGCAGCTTAGAGGGGAGGATTTCACCCCTCCACTTT | CASSLEGRISPLHF
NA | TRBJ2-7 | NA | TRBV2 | TGTGCCAGCAGATCATACGCCCGACAAAGTGGGTACGAGCAGTACTTC | CASRSYARQSGYEQYF
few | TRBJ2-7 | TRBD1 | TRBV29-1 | TGCAGCGTATCGACAGGGTACGAGCAGTACTTC | CSVSTGYEQYF
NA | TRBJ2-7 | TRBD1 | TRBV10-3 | TGTGCCATCAGTGCGCTGGACAGGGGACGCGAGCAGTACTTC | CAISALDRGREQYF
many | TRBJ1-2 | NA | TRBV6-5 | TGTGCCAGCAGTACCCAGACCGGTTACTATGGCTACACCTTC | CASSTQTGYYGYTF
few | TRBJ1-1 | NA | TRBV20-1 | TGCAGTGCTAGATCGGGGCGCACTGAAGCTTTCTTT | CSARSGRTEAFF
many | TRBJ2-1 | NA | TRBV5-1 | TGCGCCAGCAGCCTACCGGGACCGCGTTATGAGCAGTTCTTC | CASSLPGPRYEQFF
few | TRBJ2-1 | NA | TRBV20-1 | TGCAGTGCTAGATTAGGGATGGTAGCTCGCTCCTATGAGCAGTTCTTC | CSARLGMVARSYEQFF
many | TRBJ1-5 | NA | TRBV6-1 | TGTGCCAGCACGGGTAGGGATGGCAATCAGCCCCAGCATTTT | CASTGRDGNQPQHF
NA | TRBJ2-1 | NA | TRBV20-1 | TGCAGTGCTAGTTATGTCGATTGGGGAAATGAGCAGTTCTTC | CSASYVDWGNEQFF
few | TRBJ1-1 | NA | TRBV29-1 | TGCAGCGCCGGGGTTGGGGGGAACACTGAAGCTTTCTTT | CSAGVGGNTEAFF
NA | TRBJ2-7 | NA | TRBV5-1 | TGCGCCAGCAGTGCAACCGGGGCACCCACCTACGAGCAGTACTTC | CASSATGAPTYEQYF
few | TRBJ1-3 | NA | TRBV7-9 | TGTGCCAGCATCCCTTTAAGGACAGAAGGAAACACCATATATTTT | CASIPLRTEGNTIYF
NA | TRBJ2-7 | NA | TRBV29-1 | TGCAGCGTTGCGGCTGGGGGGGAGCAGTACTTC | CSVAAGGEQYF
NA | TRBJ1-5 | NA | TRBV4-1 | TGCGCCAGCAGCCCAGGGAGTTATAGCAATCAGCCCCAGCATTTT | CASSPGSYSNQPQHF
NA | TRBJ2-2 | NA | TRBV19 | TGTGCCAGTAGTATTATCCGGCTCCGGAACACCGGGGAGCTGTTTTTT | CASSIIRLRNTGELFF
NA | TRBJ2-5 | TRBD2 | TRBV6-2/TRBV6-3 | TGTGCCAGCAGTTTGACTAGCGGGAAAACAGAGACCCAGTACTTC | CASSLTSGKTETQYF
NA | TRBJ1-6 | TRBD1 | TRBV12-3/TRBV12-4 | TGTGCCACCAGGACAGGGGCAAATTCACCCCTCCACTTT | CATRTGANSPLHF
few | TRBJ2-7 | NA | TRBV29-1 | TGCAGCGTTGGGCAGGCCTCCTACGAGCAGTACTTC | CSVGQASYEQYF
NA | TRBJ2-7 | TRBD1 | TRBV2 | TGTGCCAGCAGTGTTGAACAGGGGGTCTACGAGCAGTACTTC | CASSVEQGVYEQYF
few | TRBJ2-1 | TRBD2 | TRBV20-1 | TGCAGTGCTAGAGGTGGACTAGCGGGACAACAGTTCTTC | CSARGGLAGQQFF
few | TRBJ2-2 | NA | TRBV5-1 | TGCGCCAGCAGCTTAGACAGGAACACCGGGGAGCTGTTTTTT | CASSLDRNTGELFF
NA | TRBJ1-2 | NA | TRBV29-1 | TGCAGCACTGATGGGGTCGGCGGCTATGGCTACACCTTC | CSTDGVGGYGYTF
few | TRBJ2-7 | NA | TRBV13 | TGTGCCAGCACCCCGGCAGGAGGGTTTGCCTACGAGCAGTACTTC | CASTPAGGFAYEQYF
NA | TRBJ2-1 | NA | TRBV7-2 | TGTGCCAGCAGCTTAGCAAGGCCCCCTTACCATGAGCAGTTCTTC | CASSLARPPYHEQFF
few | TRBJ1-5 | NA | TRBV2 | TGTGCCAGCAAAACAGGGATCAATCAGCCCCAGCATTTT | CASKTGINQPQHF
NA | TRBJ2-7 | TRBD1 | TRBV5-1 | TGCGCCAGCAGCCCCGAGGGGACAGGGGGCTCCTACGAGCAGTACTTC | CASSPEGTGGSYEQYF
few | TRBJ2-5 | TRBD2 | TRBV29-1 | TGCAGCGTTGAGACCGTAGCGGGAGGGAAAGAGACCCAGTACTTC | CSVETVAGGKETQYF
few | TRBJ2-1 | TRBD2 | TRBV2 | TGTGCCAGCAGTGAGGGGGCGGGAGGCTACAATGAGCAGTTCTTC | CASSEGAGGYNEQFF
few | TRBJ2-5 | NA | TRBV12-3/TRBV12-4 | TGTGCCAGCATCGACCCGAGAATGGAGACCCAGTACTTC | CASIDPRMETQYF
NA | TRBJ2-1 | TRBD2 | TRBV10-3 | TGTGCCATCAGTGAGTCGAGCGGGGTCTCCTACAATGAGCAGTTCTTC | CAISESSGVSYNEQFF
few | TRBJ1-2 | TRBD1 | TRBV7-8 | TGTGCCAGCAGCTCCAGGACAGGGGATGGCTACACCTTC | CASSSRTGDGYTF
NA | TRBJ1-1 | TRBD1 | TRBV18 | TGTGCCAGCTCACGTTCAGGGGGCGCTGACACTGAAGCTTTCTTT | CASSRSGGADTEAFF
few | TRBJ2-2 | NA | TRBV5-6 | TGTGCCAGCAGGATTGGAGGTGTAGCATGGACCGGGGAGCTGTTTTTT | CASRIGGVAWTGELFF
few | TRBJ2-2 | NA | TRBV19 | TGTGCCAGTAGTATGAATCGAAACACCGGGGAGCTGTTTTTT | CASSMNRNTGELFF
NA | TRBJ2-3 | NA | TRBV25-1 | TGTGCCAGCAGTGAATGGGGAGGAGGGCTAGATACGCAGTATTTT | CASSEWGGGLDTQYF
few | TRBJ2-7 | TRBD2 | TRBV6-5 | TGTGCCAGCACCGTCGGGGGGGACTCCTACGAGCAGTACTTC | CASTVGGDSYEQYF
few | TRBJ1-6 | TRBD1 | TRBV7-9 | TGTGCCAGCAGCACCCGACAGGGCACGGCACCCCTCCACTTT | CASSTRQGTAPLHF
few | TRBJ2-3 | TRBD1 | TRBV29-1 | TGCAGCGTGGGGGACAGATACACAGATACGCAGTATTTT | CSVGDRYTDTQYF
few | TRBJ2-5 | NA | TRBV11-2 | TGTGCCAGCAGCACACCCCTGGGTGTCCAAGAGACCCAGTACTTC | CASSTPLGVQETQYF
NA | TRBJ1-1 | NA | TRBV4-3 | TGCGCCAGCAGCCAAGATGGTAGCAGGGGAAAAGCTTTCTTT | CASSQDGSRGKAFF
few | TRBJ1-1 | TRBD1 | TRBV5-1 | TGCGCCAGCAGCTGGCAAGGACAGGCGAACACTGAAGCTTTCTTT | CASSWQGQANTEAFF
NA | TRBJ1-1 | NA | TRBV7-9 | TGTGCCAGCAGCTTAGCGGCGGGGAACACTGAAGCTTTCTTT | CASSLAAGNTEAFF
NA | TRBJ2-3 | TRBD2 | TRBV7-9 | TGTGCCAGCAGCGTAGCGGGAGGACCGACTAATACGCAGTATTTT | CASSVAGGPTNTQYF
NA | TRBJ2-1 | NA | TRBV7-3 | TGTGCCAGCAGTTTAGGGATCGGCCCTTCGGCCTACAATGAGCAGTTCTTC | CASSLGIGPSAYNEQFF
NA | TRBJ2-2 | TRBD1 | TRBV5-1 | TGCGCCAGCAGTCGAGGACAGGCAGCGAACACCGGGGAGCTGTTTTTT | CASSRGQAANTGELFF
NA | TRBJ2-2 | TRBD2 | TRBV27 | TGTGCCAGCAGTTTCTCCGCGGGACTAGCGGGGACCGGGGAGCTGTTTTTT | CASSFSAGLAGTGELFF
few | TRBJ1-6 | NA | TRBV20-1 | TGCAGTGCTGGGGCACTTAATTCACCCCTCCACTTT | CSAGALNSPLHF